This record looks at one T cell receptor beta chain sequence and its context. The data are from a study of cytomegalovirus exposure and HLA in healthy donors. It was with 60 Vbeta and 13 Jbeta primers that the PCR ran. The repertoire was sequenced with immunoSEQ multiplex PCR; TCRdb's copy has only in-frame clones and lacks some. The sample contains 65,000 to 70,000 clones, 85% to 90% of which appear only once. The CDR3 consists of 15 residues. Germline V gives CDR1 MNHEY, CDR2 SVGAGI. Trimming took off 5 bases at V and 3 bases at J, with 11 bases between the two ends. This chain joins TRBV6-5 and TRBJ2-6, with D possibly being TRBD1 (6 bases). The clonotype originates from a woman in her thirties in good health and CMV-seropositive. The sample consisted of PBMCs. CDR3 sequence: CASSRDKGGANVLTF. The CDR3 DNA sequence: TGTGCCAGCAGTCGGGACAAGGGTGGGGCCAACGTCCTGACTTTC.